This TCR beta chain was obtained from a study of cytomegalovirus exposure and HLA in healthy donors. Whole-study results and caveats: Data from an earlier analysis indicated that most TCR beta V segments were productive either about 87% or about 30% of the time.

60 Vbeta and 13 Jbeta primers were used in PCR. Method: immunoSEQ multiplex PCR; TCRdb's copy keeps in-frame clones and lacks some. The sample has around 140,000 clones, 75% to 90% seen once. As regards this clone: The antigen remains unidentified.

The germline V gene has CDR1 MNHEY and CDR2 SMNVEV (reference sequence). This CDR3 comprises 15 residues. V lost 2 bases to trimming and J lost 9 bases; unmatched junction nucleotides: 7. This TCR came from a man aged 40-55 years in good health and CMV-seronegative. Sequenced: PBMCs. The chain employs TRBV27 and TRBJ2-2, with TRBD2 identical over 9 bases. The CDR3 is CASSLESGGRRELFF. The DNA of the CDR3 is TGTGCCAGCAGTTTAGAGAGCGGGGGGAGGCGGGAGCTGTTTTTT.